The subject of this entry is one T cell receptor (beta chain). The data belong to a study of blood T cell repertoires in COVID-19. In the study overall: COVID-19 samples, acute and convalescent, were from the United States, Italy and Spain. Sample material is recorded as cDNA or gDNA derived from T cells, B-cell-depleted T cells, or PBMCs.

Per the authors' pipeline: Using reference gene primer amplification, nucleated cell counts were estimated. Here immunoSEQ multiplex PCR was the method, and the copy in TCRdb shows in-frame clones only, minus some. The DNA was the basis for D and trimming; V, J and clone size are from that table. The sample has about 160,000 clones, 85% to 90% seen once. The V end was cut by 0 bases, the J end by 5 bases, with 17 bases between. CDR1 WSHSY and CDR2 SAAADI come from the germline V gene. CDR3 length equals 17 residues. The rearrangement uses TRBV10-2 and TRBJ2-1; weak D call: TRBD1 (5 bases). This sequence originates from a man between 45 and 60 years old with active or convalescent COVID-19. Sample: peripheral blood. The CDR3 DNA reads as TGCGCCAGCAGTGAGTCGAGGTGGGCAGGGATAAACAATGAGCAGTTCTTC. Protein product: CASSESRWAGINNEQFF.